The clone carrying this TCR beta chain showed up just a few times. The target antigen is unknown. Averaging roughly 120 mL, one heparinised blood draw came from each individual donor. The data were obtained in a study of beta chain features in type 1 diabetes. The germline V gene has CDR1 MNHEY and CDR2 SMNVEV (reference sequence). The V end lost 7 bases, the J end lost 6 bases, and 7 bases lay between the germline ends. The CDR3 runs 11 residues. General study points: Possibly, sequencing cDNA over-represented cells that had high TCR expression levels. Researchers report that Type 1 diabetes patients had moderately but significantly shorter TCRB CDR3s across all four CD4+ subsets. HLA influence on TCRB rearrangement stayed unresolved here.

Sequencing targeted expressed TCRB transcripts, as all isolated RNA had been reverse transcribed. Profiled with immunoSEQ multiplex PCR; TCRdb holds only in-frame clones, not every one. Of 250,000 to 400,000 clones listed, around 13% are singletons. The V call is TRBV27, the J call TRBJ2-1; D gene unclear. The sequence was obtained from a man aged 25-45 years in good health. The sample was central memory CD4+ T cells from blood. The CDR3 region is CASTLFNEQFF. The CDR3 bases are TGTGCCAGCACCCTTTTCAATGAGCAGTTCTTC.